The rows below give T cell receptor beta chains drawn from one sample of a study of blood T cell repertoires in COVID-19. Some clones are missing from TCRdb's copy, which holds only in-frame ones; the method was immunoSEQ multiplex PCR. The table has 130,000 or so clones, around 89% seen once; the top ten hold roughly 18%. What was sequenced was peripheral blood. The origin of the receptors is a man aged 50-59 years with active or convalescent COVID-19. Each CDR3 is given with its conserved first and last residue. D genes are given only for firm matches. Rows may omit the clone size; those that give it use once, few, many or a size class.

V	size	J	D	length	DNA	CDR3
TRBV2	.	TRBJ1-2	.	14	TGTGCCAGCGACACAGGATCAGCTAACTATGGCTACACCTTC	CASDTGSANYGYTF
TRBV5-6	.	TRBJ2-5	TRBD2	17	TGTGCCAGCAGTAGAGAAGGTCTAGCGGGGATTTGGAAGACCCAGTACTTC	CASSREGLAGIWKTQYF
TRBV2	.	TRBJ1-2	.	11	TGTGCCAGCAGTGAAGTCTCTGGCTACACCTTC	CASSEVSGYTF
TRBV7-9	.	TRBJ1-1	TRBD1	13	TGTGCCAGCAGCTTCGACAGGGGGACTGAAGCTTTCTTT	CASSFDRGTEAFF
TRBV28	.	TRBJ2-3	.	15	TGTGCCAGCAGTTTACCCGGACTTGCCACAGATACGCAGTATTTT	CASSLPGLATDTQYF
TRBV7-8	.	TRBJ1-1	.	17	TGTGCCAGCAGCGTTTTGCGGGGGTTGGGGTCGGGCACTGAAGCTTTCTTT	CASSVLRGLGSGTEAFF
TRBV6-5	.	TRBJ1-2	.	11	TGTGCCAGCAGTTACGAGGGGGACTACACCTTC	CASSYEGDYTF
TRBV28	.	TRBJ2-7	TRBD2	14	TGTGCCACGATCGGGACTAGCGGGACCTACGAGCAGTACTTC	CATIGTSGTYEQYF
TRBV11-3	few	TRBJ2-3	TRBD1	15	TGTGCCAGCAGCCCTAGACAGGGGGCAACAGATACGCAGTATTTT	CASSPRQGATDTQYF
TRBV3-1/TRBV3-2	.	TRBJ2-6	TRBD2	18	TGTGCCAGCAGCCAAGCGGCTAGCGGGGTCTCTGGGGCCAACGTCCTGACTTTC	CASSQAASGVSGANVLTF
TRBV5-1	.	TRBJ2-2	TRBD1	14	TGCGCCAGCAGCGCTGGGACAGACACCGGGGAGCTGTTTTTT	CASSAGTDTGELFF
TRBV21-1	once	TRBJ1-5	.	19	.	CASSNLRRVFGGGNQPQHF
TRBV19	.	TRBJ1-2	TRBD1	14	TGTGCCAGTAGTATGGACCGGGACAGCTATGGCTACACCTTC	CASSMDRDSYGYTF
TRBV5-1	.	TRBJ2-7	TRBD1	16	TGCGCCAGCAGCTTGGACCCGGGACAGGGGGTCCACGAGCAGTACTTC	CASSLDPGQGVHEQYF
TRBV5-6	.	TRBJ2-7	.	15	TGTGCCAGCAGCGGAGGGCCGGGGGTCTCCTACGAGCAGTACTTC	CASSGGPGVSYEQYF
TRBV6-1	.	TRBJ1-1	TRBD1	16	TGTGCCAGCAGTGAATTTGGGACAGGGCTAGAAACTGAAGCTTTCTTT	CASSEFGTGLETEAFF
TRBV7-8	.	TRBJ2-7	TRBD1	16	TGTGCCAGCAGCTTAAGACAGGGGGCGCGACTCTACGAGCAGTACTTC	CASSLRQGARLYEQYF